Listed here is a single TCR beta chain. This record belongs to a study of PD-L1 blockade in urothelial cancer. The overall study: Blood analysis was done at 3 weeks (second dose) and 6 weeks after treatment began.

Germline CDR1 reads DFQATT; CDR2 reads SNEGSKA (reference sequence). Trimming cost V 5 bases and J 4 bases, with 7 bases left between them. This CDR3 spans 11 amino acids. Profiled with immunoSEQ multiplex PCR; TCRdb holds only in-frame clones, not every one. The sample lists tens of thousands of clones; more than 75% were seen once. Time point denoted: pretreatment peripheral blood. The rearrangement links TRBV20-1 to TRBJ2-3, with D unclear. The sequencing used PBMCs, collected around atezolizumab (anti-PD-L1) treatment. The origin of this receptor is a man aged 55-75 years with urothelial cancer. CDR3 DNA: TGCAGTGCTCCCCGGGCAGATACGCAGTATTTT. Residues: CSAPRADTQYF.